This T cell receptor beta chain was obtained from a study of human T cells and chemical hapten exposure. This clonotype has only a few counts. Time point in this sample: pre-sensitization, week 0. Treatment indicated: therapeutic diphenylcyclopropenone sensitization with weekly scalp DPC. From germline, CDR1 is LGHDT and CDR2 YNNKEL (reference sequence). V lost 3 bases and J lost 3; bases outside the gene matches: 5. The CDR3 has 15 residues. From the RACE reads, TCRdb called clonotypes with MiXCR, one entry per CDR3 protein. The table has around 380,000 distinct CDR3 sequences, 4.5% to 7% seen once. This TCR came from a woman in her late teens or twenties with alopecia areata. Some clones in this sample may be carry-over from other donors' samples. Material: whole blood, obtained in connection with sensitization to the hapten diphenylcyclopropenone (DPC). The chain carries TRBV3-1 and TRBJ2-7, with 10 bases that match TRBD1. The CDR3 protein is CASSHPGQGIYEQYF. The CDR3 coding sequence is TGTGCCAGCAGCCACCCGGGACAGGGGATCTACGAGCAGTACTTC.